This T cell receptor (beta chain) was observed in a study of blood T cell repertoires in COVID-19. Study-wide background: Acute and convalescent COVID-19 specimens originated in the United States, Italy and Spain. In each case, the material was cDNA or gDNA derived from T cells, B-cell-depleted T cells, or PBMCs.

The germline V gene has CDR1 LNHDA and CDR2 SQIVND (reference sequence). This CDR3 region has 12 residues. Unmatched junction bases numbered 0, after V lost 6 bases and J lost 3 bases. Methods used by the authors: Quantification of nucleated cells was approximated via reference gene primer amplification. Generated by immunoSEQ multiplex PCR, the TCRdb table keeps only in-frame clones and is missing some. The D gene and trimming were derived from the DNA, and the V and J assignments and clone size from that table. The sample includes about 270,000 clones, roughly 85% seen only once; the top ten take 11%.

This sequence joins TRBV19 and TRBJ1-2; TRBD1 matches 8 bases. This TCR was recovered from a woman between 65 and 79 years old with acute or convalescent COVID-19. The sample taken for sequencing was peripheral blood. CDR3 bases: TGTGCCAGTAGACAGGGGGACTATGGCTACACCTTC. It translates to CASRQGDYGYTF.